This TCR beta chain is drawn from a study of T cells in Graves' hyperthyroidism and ophthalmopathy. The CDR3 spans 14 residues. Germline-derived CDR1 and CDR2 are SGHAT and FQNNGV. The V and J ends lost 2 bases and 4 bases, in that order; junction bases with no gene match: 5. Disease duration under 2 months; hyperthyroidism patients were aged 18 to 65. Isolation of PBMCs was performed on 8 to 10 ml fresh peripheral blood. RNA transcripts yielded amplified TCR beta CDR3 regions. The HTBI primer set drove a first-round RT-PCR of the TCR CDR3. TCRdb re-analysed the multiplex PCR reads in MiXCR, keeping a single row per CDR3 protein. The data hold more than 350,000 distinct CDR3 sequences, with roughly 15% observed a single time.

The chain employs TRBV11-2 and TRBJ2-7; the match to TRBD2 covers 7 bases. This clonotype originated in a woman between 25 and 40 years old with Graves' hyperthyroidism that later progressed to Graves' ophthalmopathy. The source material was blood. The CDR3 DNA reads as TGTGCCAGCAGCTTACTCTCACTAGCGTACGAGCAGTACTTC. Encoded protein: CASSLLSLAYEQYF.